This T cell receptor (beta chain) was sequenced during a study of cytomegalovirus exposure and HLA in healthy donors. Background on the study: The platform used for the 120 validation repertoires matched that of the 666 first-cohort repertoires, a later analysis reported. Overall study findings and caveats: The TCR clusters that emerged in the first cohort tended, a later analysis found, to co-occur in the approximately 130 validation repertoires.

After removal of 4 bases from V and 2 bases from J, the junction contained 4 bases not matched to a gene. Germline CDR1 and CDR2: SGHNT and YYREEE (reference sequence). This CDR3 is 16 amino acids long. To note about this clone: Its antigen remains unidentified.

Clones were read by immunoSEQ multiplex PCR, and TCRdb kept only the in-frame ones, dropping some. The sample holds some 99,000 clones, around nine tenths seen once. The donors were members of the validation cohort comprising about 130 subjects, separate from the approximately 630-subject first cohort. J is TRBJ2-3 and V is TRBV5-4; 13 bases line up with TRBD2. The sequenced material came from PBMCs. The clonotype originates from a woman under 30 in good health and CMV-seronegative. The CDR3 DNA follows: TGTGCCAGCAGCCAAGGACTAGCGGGGGTCACAGATACGCAGTATTTT. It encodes CASSQGLAGVTDTQYF.